These 10 T cell receptor beta chains originate from one sample sequenced in a study of blood T cell repertoires in COVID-19. Generated by immunoSEQ multiplex PCR, the TCRdb table keeps only in-frame clones and is missing some. The sample lists around 400,000 clones, roughly 86% occurring once. What was sequenced was PBMCs or T cells enriched from blood (not recorded which). The receptor set was obtained from a young woman who had recovered from COVID-19.

This clone was picked up one time. The CDR3 loop reads CASSLFDTPNQPQHF. The CDR3 DNA sequence: TGCGCCAGCAGCCTTTTCGACACCCCCAATCAGCCCCAGCATTTT. V and J are TRBV4-1 and TRBJ1-5; no clear D. V was shortened by 4 bases and J by 3 bases, with 13 bases between the two germline ends. Germline values: CDR1 MGHRA, CDR2 YSYEKL. This CDR3 contains 15 residues.

The chain is built from TRBV12-5 and TRBJ2-7, with D perhaps TRBD1 (5 bases). Trimming stripped 5 bases from V and 3 bases from J, with 14 bases between. CDR1 is LGHNT and CDR2 is FRNRAP in the germline V gene. This CDR3 region has 14 residues. CDR3 bases: TGTGCTAGTGGTGCCTCGCCACAGGACTACGAGCAGTACTTC. This encodes CASGASPQDYEQYF. The complete variable domain, with remaining parts taken from reference TRBV12-5 and TRBJ2-7, reads DARVTQTPRHKVTEMGQEVTMRCQPILGHNTVFWYRQTMMQGLELLAYFRNRAPLDDSGMPKDRFSAEMPDATLATLKIQPSEPRDSAVYFCASGASPQDYEQYFGPGTRLTVT.

The chain links TRBV5-4 to TRBJ2-2; D possibly corresponds to TRBD2 (7 bases). V was clipped by 1 base and J by 5 bases, with 9 bases between them. Germline CDR1 reads SGHNT; CDR2 reads YYREEE (reference sequence). The CDR3 is 14 amino acids. In DNA form, the CDR3 reads TGTGCCAGCAGCTTGAGGGGGGGTACCGGGGAGCTGTTTTTT. Translated, it gives CASSLRGGTGELFF.

V and J are TRBV30 and TRBJ1-2; a possible D gene is TRBD1 (6 bases). CDR3 length: 14 residues. V lost 1 base, J lost 1 base, and 10 bases lay in between. Germline CDR1 and CDR2: GTSNPN and SVGIG (reference sequence). The CDR3 sequence: CAWSGRGLNYGYTF. For the CDR3, the DNA is TGTGCCTGGAGTGGCAGGGGCCTTAACTATGGCTACACCTTC.

The V and J genes are TRBV3-1 (or the pseudogene TRBV3-2) and TRBJ1-4; perhaps TRBD1 as D (5 bases). Trimming took off 6 bases at V and 6 bases at J, with 11 bases between the two ends. The germline gives CDR1 LGHDT, CDR2 YNNKEL (reference sequence). The CDR3 length is 13 residues. CDR3 sequence (DNA): TGTGCCAGCAGTAGGAGGGGAGATGAAAAACTGTTTTTT. Its translation: CASSRRGDEKLFF.

In DNA, the CDR3 is TGTGCCAGCAGTTCACCGGGGACTAACTATGGCTACACCTTC. Amino acid sequence: CASSSPGTNYGYTF. V usage is TRBV7-9 and J usage is TRBJ1-2, with D hard to call. The germline V gene encodes CDR1 SEHNR and CDR2 FQNEAQ (reference sequence). There are 14 residues in the CDR3. Trimming removed 6 bases from V and 0 bases from J, with 11 bases in between.

The CDR3 here is CASSLSLAGETQYF. CDR3 nucleotide sequence: TGTGCCAGCAGTTTATCCTTAGCGGGGGAGACCCAGTACTTC. This chain joins TRBV28 and TRBJ2-5; 8 bases align to TRBD2. This CDR3 is built from 14 residues. V was pared by 1 base and J by 5 bases, with 3 bases of the junction left unmatched. CDR1 and CDR2 from the germline V gene are MDHEN and SYDVKM.

The chain's CDR3 is CAWNQEGYEQYF. The CDR3 coding sequence is TGTGCCTGGAACCAGGAGGGTTACGAGCAGTACTTC. The chain links TRBV30 to TRBJ2-7, with a tentative D call TRBD2 (6 bases). The germline V gene encodes CDR1 GTSNPN and CDR2 SVGIG (reference sequence). The CDR3 has 12 residues. Trimming pared 4 bases from V and 4 bases from J, leaving 11 bases between.

The rearrangement uses TRBV18 and TRBJ1-1; 8 bases are shared with TRBD1. V lost 6 bases and J lost 1; bases outside the gene matches: 4. The germline V gene has CDR1 KGHSH and CDR2 LQKENI. The CDR3 covers 14 residues. The DNA for the CDR3 is TGTGCCAGCTCCGGACAGGGACCGAACACTGAAGCTTTCTTT. Amino acid sequence: CASSGQGPNTEAFF.

The rearrangement joins TRBV4-1 to TRBJ2-6; 8 bases fit TRBD1. CDR1 MGHRA and CDR2 YSYEKL come from the germline V gene. This CDR3 is built from 17 residues. J lost 1 base, V lost 3 bases, and 5 bases had no gene match. The CDR3 DNA follows: TGCGCCAGCAGCCAGGCCGGGACAGGATCTGGGGCCAACGTCCTGACTTTC. Protein product: CASSQAGTGSGANVLTF.